These 2 T cell receptor beta chains were sequenced from one sample in a study of blood T cell repertoires in COVID-19. Measured with immunoSEQ multiplex PCR; TCRdb has only the in-frame clones, and not every one. The table lists approximately 280,000 clones, approximately 90% of them singletons. The specimen sequenced was peripheral blood. The receptors shown here come from a man aged 35 to 55 with acute or convalescent COVID-19.

This chain connects TRBV18 to TRBJ1-1; a possible D gene is TRBD1 (5 bases). The CDR3 length is 13 residues. The V gene lost 4 bases and the J gene lost 5 bases, with 11 bases spanning the gap. CDR1 and CDR2 from the germline V gene are KGHSH and LQKENI. CDR3 DNA sequence: TGTGCCAGCTCACTTTCCAGGGAAACTGAAGCTTTCTTT. Translating it yields CASSLSRETEAFF.

This clone was counted between two and nine times. This chain joins TRBV6-5 and TRBJ1-2; 12 bases match TRBD1. The CDR3 covers 13 residues. J lost 8 bases, V lost 6 bases, and 4 bases had no gene match. CDR1 is MNHEY, CDR2 SVGAGI, per germline. The CDR3 loop reads CASRGQGARGYTF. CDR3 coding DNA: TGTGCCAGCAGGGGACAGGGGGCGCGCGGCTACACCTTC.